The entry that follows covers one T cell receptor beta chain sequence. Its antigen remains undetermined. Per-nucleotide qualities are absent, and no much larger clonotype sits a single base away. Using the deep immunoSEQ assay, multiplex PCR amplified TCR CDR3 regions from genomic DNA. Extracted genomic DNA from each cell subset was distributed evenly across all wells of several immunoSEQ 96-well plates, and each plate was treated as a replicate. For sorted subsets, about 200 ng genomic DNA, equal to 30,000 to 35,000 T cell genomes, was loaded into each replicate PCR. Purified libraries were quantified with a Qubit 3.0 fluorometer, sized on a Bioanalyzer 2100, and re-quantified with the KAPA Library Quantification kit. A separate single-read 150-cycle Illumina NextSeq 550 flow cell was used to sequence each immunoSEQ 96-well plate. The source study handled its data this way. Because the immunoSEQ output included only junctional sequences and no quality scores, the filtering could not be the same as the filtering used for full-length reads. To assign V/J genes and CDR3, sequences were annotated against IMGT germline references using PyIR, a Python wrapper for IgBLAST v1.9. Reads were filtered out if the reads had weak V/J assignments (E-value above 1e-6), no CDR3, stop codons, out-of-frame junctions, or ambiguous translated residues. A V3J clonotype was defined by an identical inferred V gene, J gene, and CDR3 amino acid sequence. To compute the percentage overlap between repertoires, the number of shared unique clonotypes was divided by the size of the smaller repertoire. Three approaches were used to assess repertoire richness: RTK rarefaction, the Chao1 estimator, and Recon v2.1 estimates of unobserved clonotypes. Generation probabilities were computed with OLGA for all TCRbeta clonotypes obtained by the gDNA method from four donors. The immuneACCESS repertoire file appears here via TCRdb, limited to in-frame rearrangements. These files lack a portion of the clones; in checked studies, under half of the deficit traces to unresolved V genes, and the cause of the others is not known. Clone size and V and J calls were adopted from that table, with D and trimming inferred from the DNA. The sample table records about 2,200,000 clones; roughly 91% of these occur just once. The ten largest account for 1.7% of the sample.

The sample originates from a study of shared clonotypes between healthy human individuals (TCRdb year 2020). A note on the overall study: Two women and a few men aged 18 to 49 years were included in the cohort. For each donor, CD4 naive and CD4 memory were each run on three plates, CD8 naive on two plates, and CD8 memory on one plate. To estimate repertoire size and how much clonotypes are shared between individuals, the study performed deep sequencing of blood TCR repertoires from roughly five healthy adults. To increase sequencing depth and limit assay-specific biases, TCR repertoire library preparation and sequencing were carried out by different laboratories using diverse techniques. Per donor, leukapheresis produced somewhere between about 0.94 and 9.5 billion PBMCs.

What the authors observed across the whole study: Clonotypes shared by all four sorted-subset donors showed higher generation probabilities than non-shared clonotypes. Incomplete sequencing was indicated by rarefaction of sorted-subset datasets, despite the large sequencing depth. Naive subsets generally had larger estimated clonotype richness than memory subsets. Pairwise subsampling led to the expectation that sequencing depth would affect the degree of clonotype sharing among donors. Sampling was limited to blood, and TCR repertoires in tissue likely differ from TCR repertoires in blood. Across a few donors, around 5% of naive CD4, roughly 3.4% of naive CD8, 2.3% of memory CD4, and 0.4% to 0.45% of memory CD8 clonotypes were shared. Because the study included only a small number of donors, the genetic and exposure-history diversity represented was limited.

CD8 naive samples consisted of CD45RO-negative cells that were positively selected for CCR7, yielding a CD45RA+CCR7+ population without TemRA cells. Healthy HIV-negative adults with no recently reported acute infections or vaccinations were included as donors. All donors were Caucasian adults living in Nashville, Tennessee, USA. Blood was collected by leukapheresis, and PBMCs were isolated by Ficoll-Histopaque density gradient centrifugation and then cryopreserved in liquid nitrogen vapor phase. Analytical flow cytometry was used to check the purity and quantity of each magnetically sorted T cell population. From each sorted fraction, genomic DNA was isolated and quantified by UV absorbance on a Nanodrop 2000c. Trimming takes 10 bases off V and 0 bases off J; junction bases not matched to a gene: 27. The CDR3 covers 20 residues, taking in both the cysteine and the phenylalanine. Of the read, only the CDR3 DNA is kept; its 60 bases are in frame from base 1. In the germline V gene, CDR1 corresponds to MDHEN and CDR2 to SYDVKM.

In this chain, TRBV28 is recombined with TRBJ2-7, with 7 bases in between that match TRBD1. Sequences were obtained from naive CD8+ T cells from PBMCs. This specimen's cell subset or site label, per the study, means: CD45RA+CCR7+. This TCR derives from a man younger than 35 in good health. Some clones in this sample may be carry-over from other donors' samples. The nucleotides are TGTGCCACCTCCCCCGGGACGCCTCGTCCCAGGGGGAGCAACTCCTACGAGCAGTACTTC. Its coded protein is CATSPGTPRPRGSNSYEQYF.